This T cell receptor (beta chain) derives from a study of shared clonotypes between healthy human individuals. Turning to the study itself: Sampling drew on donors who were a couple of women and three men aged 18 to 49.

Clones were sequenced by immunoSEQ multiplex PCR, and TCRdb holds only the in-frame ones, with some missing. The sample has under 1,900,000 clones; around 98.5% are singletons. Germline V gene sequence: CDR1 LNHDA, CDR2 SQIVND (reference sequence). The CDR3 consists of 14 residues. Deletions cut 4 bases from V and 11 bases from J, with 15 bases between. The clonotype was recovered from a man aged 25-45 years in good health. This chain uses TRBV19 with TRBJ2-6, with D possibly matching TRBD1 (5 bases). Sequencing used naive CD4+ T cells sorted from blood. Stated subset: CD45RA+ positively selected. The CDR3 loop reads CASSSWAGPYVLTF. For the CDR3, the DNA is TGTGCCAGTAGTAGCTGGGCAGGGCCCTACGTCCTGACTTTC.